This T cell receptor beta chain was identified in a study of cytomegalovirus exposure and HLA in healthy donors. CDR1 is KGHSH, CDR2 LQKENI, per germline. The CDR3 runs to 15 residues. The V segment lost 5 bases and the J segment 5 bases; nucleotides outside the gene matches: 5. The PCR had 60 Vbeta and 13 Jbeta primers. Profiled with immunoSEQ multiplex PCR; TCRdb holds only in-frame clones, not every one. The sample consists of about 130,000 clones, 75% to 85% of them appearing once. What was sequenced was PBMCs. The chain couples TRBV18 to TRBJ2-7; 14 bases line up with TRBD2. The receptor's source is a man aged 25 to 40 in good health and CMV-seronegative. CDR3 bases: TGTGCCAGCTCAAGGCCGGGACTAGCGGGAGACGAGCAGTACTTC. Its protein product is CASSRPGLAGDEQYF.